The 25 T cell receptor beta chains presented below share a single source sample, sequenced in a study of blood T cell repertoires in COVID-19. Assay used: immunoSEQ multiplex PCR; TCRdb lists only in-frame clones, some missing. The sample contains some 340,000 clones, more than 85% of which appear only once. The sample consisted of PBMCs or T cells enriched from blood (not recorded which). Every receptor here comes from a woman in her 30s who had been exposed to COVID-19.

This sequence joins TRBV7-8 and TRBJ1-1; TRBD1 matches 7 bases. Germline V gene data show CDR1 as SGHVS and CDR2 as FQNEAQ. The CDR3 sequence is 15 residues long. With V trimmed by 2 bases and J by 5 bases, 8 bases remained unmatched. This CDR3 is CASSLSSTGNTEAFF. The DNA for the CDR3 is TGTGCCAGCAGCTTATCTTCGACAGGGAATACTGAAGCTTTCTTT.

This clone was picked up one time. CDR3 coding DNA: TGCAGCGTTGTGATTACCGGCGGGGGCACCTACGAGCAGTACTTC. Its protein is CSVVITGGGTYEQYF. The chain has TRBV29-1 and TRBJ2-7; tentative D call: TRBD2 (7 bases). The CDR3 loop spans 15 amino acids. Germline CDR1 reads SQVTM; CDR2 reads ANQGSEA. V lost 4 bases, J lost 2 bases, and 18 bases lay in between.

V gene TRBV18 combines with J gene TRBJ1-6; tentatively, D is TRBD1 (5 bases). CDR3 length: 17 amino acids. Germline loops: CDR1 KGHSH, CDR2 LQKENI. V lost 3 bases, J lost 0 bases, and 12 bases lay in between. The DNA for the CDR3 is TGTGCCAGCTCACCCCGGGCGCAGGGCTCCTATAATTCACCCCTCCACTTT. Translated: CASSPRAQGSYNSPLHF. The variable domain in full, with the rest retrieved from reference TRBV18 and TRBJ1-6, is NAGVMQNPRHLVRRRGQEARLRCSPMKGHSHVYWYRQLPEEGLKFMVYLQKENIIDESGMPKERFSAEFPKEGPSILRIQQVVRGDSAAYFCASSPRAQGSYNSPLHFGNGTRLTVT.

The chain joins TRBV7-9 to TRBJ2-7, with 7 nucleotides matching TRBD2. The germline V gene encodes CDR1 SEHNR and CDR2 FQNEAQ (reference sequence). The CDR3 has 17 amino acids. The ends lost 5 bases at V and 4 bases at J; junction bases unmatched: 17. The CDR3 here is CASSVELGGVGSYEQYF. CDR3 DNA: TGTGCCAGCAGCGTCGAACTTGGGGGGGTCGGTTCTTACGAGCAGTACTTC.

The genes are TRBV4-3 and TRBJ2-7, with 7 bases identical to TRBD2. This CDR3 has 16 residues. V trimming: 4 bases; J trimming: 3 bases; junction bases outside the gene matches: 12. In germline, CDR1 is LGHNA, CDR2 YSLEER. The DNA for the CDR3 is TGCGCCAGCAGCCCCGACAGCGGGGCTGGGGACTACGAGCAGTACTTC. This gives the protein CASSPDSGAGDYEQYF.

This sequence joins TRBV3-1 (or the pseudogene TRBV3-2) and TRBJ2-7, with TRBD1 matching 7 bases. Per germline, CDR1 LGHDT and CDR2 YNNKEL (reference sequence). J lost 2 bases, V lost 6 bases, and 4 bases had no gene match. CDR3 size: 13 residues. CDR3 protein: CASRPTGTYEQYF. CDR3 sequence (DNA): TGTGCCAGCAGGCCGACAGGGACCTACGAGCAGTACTTC.

V and J are TRBV6-5 and TRBJ2-2; D is perhaps TRBD1 (6 bases). Germline V gene data show CDR1 as MNHEY and CDR2 as SVGAGI. V shed 10 bases and J shed 5 bases, with 17 bases lying between them. The CDR3 loop spans 14 amino acids. The CDR3 sequence: CAISPGQRTGELFF. The CDR3 DNA reads TGTGCCATTTCCCCGGGACAAAGGACCGGGGAGCTGTTTTTT.

The rearrangement joins TRBV5-1 to TRBJ2-2; D may be TRBD2 (6 bases). In germline, CDR1 is SGHRS, CDR2 YFSETQ. The CDR3 loop spans 15 amino acids. The V gene lost 2 bases and the J gene lost 3 bases, with 11 bases spanning the gap. CDR3 sequence reads: CASSFLTGDTGELFF. CDR3 coding DNA: TGCGCCAGCAGCTTTCTAACGGGGGACACCGGGGAGCTGTTTTTT.

The J gene is TRBJ1-4, the V gene TRBV5-5; TRBD1 might be the D (6 bases). With 3 bases removed from V and 7 bases from J, the gap between germline ends came to 13 bases. CDR3 size: 14 residues. The germline gives CDR1 SGHKS, CDR2 YYEKEE (reference sequence). CDR3 residues: CASSYDRTFEKLFF. The CDR3 DNA follows: TGTGCCAGCAGCTATGACAGGACCTTTGAAAAACTGTTTTTT.

The CDR3 loop is CASSQEVRQVVYGYTF. In DNA form, the CDR3 reads TGCGCCAGCAGCCAAGAAGTGCGACAGGTCGTCTATGGCTACACCTTC. The chain recombines TRBV4-3 with TRBJ1-2, with a tentative D call TRBD1 (6 bases). Germline CDR1 is LGHNA and CDR2 is YSLEER. The CDR3 covers 16 residues. V shed 0 bases and J shed 4 bases, with 15 bases lying between them.

The rearrangement links TRBV6-5 to TRBJ2-7; D is perhaps TRBD1 (6 bases). Deletions cut 8 bases from V and 5 bases from J, with 16 bases between. This CDR3 contains 13 residues. Germline CDR1 MNHEY, CDR2 SVGAGI. CDR3 nucleotides: TGTGCCAGCTCGATCAGGGGCGTTCACGAGCAGTACTTC. Translated, it gives CASSIRGVHEQYF.

The chain uses TRBV30 and TRBJ2-7, with 7 nucleotides matching TRBD1. Germline V lookup: CDR1 GTSNPN, CDR2 SVGIG (reference sequence). V dropped 3 bases and J dropped 6; count of bases not matched to a gene: 14. The CDR3 covers 15 residues. The chain's CDR3 is CAWRSWDSGVGEQYF. CDR3 coding DNA: TGTGCCTGGAGATCGTGGGACAGTGGTGTCGGCGAGCAGTACTTC.

The chain employs TRBV2 and TRBJ2-1; TRBD2 might be the D (5 bases). This CDR3 contains 14 residues. The V gene's germline CDR1 is SNHLY and CDR2 FYNNEI. The ends were cut back, 5 bases at V and 6 bases at J, with 14 bases in the middle. CDR3 sequence reads: CASSPRARGNEQFF. The CDR3 DNA follows: TGTGCCAGCAGTCCGAGGGCCCGGGGCAATGAGCAGTTCTTC.

V usage is TRBV29-1 and J usage is TRBJ2-7, with D tentatively TRBD2 (7 bases). The germline V gene has CDR1 SQVTM and CDR2 ANQGSEA. This CDR3 has 15 residues. Trimming cost V 7 bases and J 0 bases, with 19 bases left between them. The CDR3 spells CSGGGESGHSYEQYF. CDR3 coding DNA: TGCAGCGGAGGGGGGGAATCCGGGCACTCCTACGAGCAGTACTTC.

The chain employs TRBV7-2 and TRBJ1-2, with D uncertain. V was cut by 0 bases and J by 4 bases, with 18 bases left in between. The length of the CDR3 is 17 residues. The germline gives CDR1 SGHTA, CDR2 FQGNSA. DNA of the CDR3: TGTGCCAGCAGCTTAGCAGTTGGGAGCCCTTATGGCTATGGCTACACCTTC. It specifies CASSLAVGSPYGYGYTF.

The V call is TRBV2, the J call TRBJ1-2; the D is unclear. Between the trimmed V and J ends, which lost 6 bases and 2 bases, there was a span of 19 bases. Germline V CDR1 and CDR2: SNHLY, FYNNEI. The CDR3 is made up of 16 amino acids. In DNA, the CDR3 is TGTGCCAGCAGGGGCAGACCGGTCGTATGGAACTATGGCTACACCTTC. Protein sequence: CASRGRPVVWNYGYTF.

V usage is TRBV5-4 and J usage is TRBJ2-5; 7 bases are a match to TRBD1. V lost 4 bases, J lost 2 bases, and 5 bases stayed unmatched. Germline CDR1 SGHNT, CDR2 YYREEE (reference sequence). The CDR3 contains 14 residues. The CDR3 reads CASSTQGKQETQYF. CDR3 DNA sequence: TGTGCCAGCAGCACACAGGGGAAGCAAGAGACCCAGTACTTC.

V gene TRBV18 combines with J gene TRBJ1-2; D possibly corresponds to TRBD1 (5 bases). CDR3 length equals 14 residues. Germline V gene sequence: CDR1 KGHSH, CDR2 LQKENI. V was clipped by 2 bases and J by 4 bases, with 11 bases between them. The CDR3 bases are TGTGCCAGCTCACCAACACAGGACATCTATGGCTACACCTTC. It codes for CASSPTQDIYGYTF.

This clone was detected once. V is TRBV6-1 and J is TRBJ2-1; D is perhaps TRBD2 (7 bases). This CDR3 comprises 15 residues. Between the trimmed V and J ends, which lost 1 base and 2 bases, there was a span of 9 bases. Germline V gene sequence: CDR1 MNHNS, CDR2 SASEGT. The CDR3, as DNA: TGTGCCAGCAGTGAAGGGGGGGGGCCCTACAATGAGCAGTTCTTC. It specifies CASSEGGGPYNEQFF.

The chain recombines TRBV9 with TRBJ2-3; possible D gene TRBD2, 7 bases. CDR1 and CDR2 from the germline V gene are SGDLS and YYNGEE. The length of the CDR3 is 16 residues. Trimming left V 4 bases short and J 2 bases short, with 17 bases between. CDR3 sequence: CASSRRGRGTTDTQYF. The CDR3 bases are TGTGCCAGCAGCCGCCGGGGGCGGGGGACCACAGATACGCAGTATTTT.

The genes are TRBV7-6 and TRBJ2-3; TRBD1 aligns across 7 bases. The V gene's germline CDR1 is SGHVS and CDR2 FNYEAQ. V trimming: 3 bases; J trimming: 0 bases; junction bases outside the gene matches: 18. The CDR3 totals 20 residues. In nucleotides, the CDR3 is TGTGCCAGCAGCTTTAAACCGCCGGGACAGCTTACCCCTAGCACAGATACGCAGTATTTT. Encoded protein: CASSFKPPGQLTPSTDTQYF.

This clone was detected only once. The rearrangement uses TRBV5-1 and TRBJ2-7; 7 positions agree with TRBD1. The junction had 10 bases not matched to a gene; V was cut back by 6 bases and J by 7 bases. Germline values: CDR1 SGHRS, CDR2 YFSETQ. The CDR3 totals 13 residues. In DNA form, the CDR3 reads TGCGCCAGCACCTTACCGGGGACAGAGGAGCAGTACTTC. Residues: CASTLPGTEEQYF.

This clone was picked up a small number of times. As DNA, the CDR3 is TGTGCCAGCAAAGGGAGGCCATCTAATGAAAAACTGTTTTTT. This sequence encodes CASKGRPSNEKLFF. The chain is built from TRBV11-2 and TRBJ1-4; D is unresolved. With 7 bases removed from V and 3 bases from J, the gap between germline ends came to 12 bases. Germline values: CDR1 SGHAT, CDR2 FQNNGV. The CDR3 is 14 residues long.

The sample holds one count of this clone. The chain employs TRBV4-2 and TRBJ1-2; the D is unclear. The CDR3 has 15 amino acids. Trimming shortened V by 1 base and J by 1 base, and 10 bases separated the two germline ends. Germline CDR1 reads LGHNA; CDR2 reads YNFKEQ. CDR3 protein: CASSQGPTNNYGYTF. The CDR3 bases are TGTGCCAGCAGCCAAGGCCCGACAAATAACTATGGCTACACCTTC.

The J gene is TRBJ1-2, the V gene TRBV7-9; D not resolved. Germline CDR1 SEHNR, CDR2 FQNEAQ (reference sequence). V was pared by 4 bases and J by 5 bases, with 14 bases between. The CDR3 consists of 14 residues. CDR3 region: CASSSPVMLYGYTF. CDR3 nucleotides: TGTGCCAGCAGCTCACCAGTAATGTTGTATGGCTACACCTTC. Based on the CDR3 plus reference TRBV7-9 and TRBJ1-2, the full variable domain is DTGVSQNPRHKITKRGQNVTFRCDPISEHNRLYWYRQTLGQGPEFLTYFQNEAQLEKSRLLSDRFSAERPKGSFSTLEIQRTEQGDSAMYLCASSSPVMLYGYTFGSGTRLTVV.